The 30 T cell receptor beta chains listed next were all sequenced from one sample in a study of blood T cell repertoires in COVID-19. The protocol was immunoSEQ multiplex PCR, while the TCRdb copy is restricted to in-frame clones and leaves out a portion. The sample comprises about 180,000 clones, about 80% of which are singletons, and approximately 7.3% rests with the top ten. The source material was peripheral blood. The source is a human donor in a cohort sampled during active COVID-19.

The chain couples TRBV15 to TRBJ2-3, with 8 positions matching TRBD2. The J segment lost 2 bases and the V segment lost 1 base, leaving 5 bases of the junction unmatched. This CDR3 spans 16 amino acids. CDR1 and CDR2 from the germline V gene are LNHNV and YYDKDF (reference sequence). The CDR3 here is CATSRGAGGYTDTQYF. CDR3 nucleotide sequence: TGTGCCACCAGCAGAGGGGCGGGGGGATACACAGATACGCAGTATTTT.

V and J are TRBV27 and TRBJ1-2, with TRBD1 matching 8 bases. The CDR3 is made up of 14 amino acids. Germline lookup yields CDR1 MNHEY and CDR2 SMNVEV (reference sequence). J lost 5 bases, V lost 5 bases, and 7 bases had no gene match. The CDR3: CASSPQGAVYGYTF. In DNA form, the CDR3 reads TGTGCCAGCAGTCCTCAGGGGGCTGTTTATGGCTACACCTTC.

The gene calls are TRBV5-8 and TRBJ2-7; possible D gene TRBD1, 6 bases. Germline V gene sequence: CDR1 SGHTS, CDR2 YDEGEE. The CDR3 is made up of 14 amino acids. V was cut by 4 bases and J by 2 bases, with 13 bases left in between. The CDR3 sequence is CASSPQDSTYEQYF. The CDR3, as DNA: TGTGCCAGCAGCCCCCAGGACAGTACCTACGAGCAGTACTTC.

As DNA, the CDR3 is TGTGCCAGCAGCTTAATTCCTGACAGGGTCTATGGCTACACCTTC. Protein sequence: CASSLIPDRVYGYTF. The gene calls are TRBV7-3 and TRBJ1-2; 7 bases line up with TRBD1. V was pared by 1 base and J by 4 bases, with 6 bases of the junction left unmatched. CDR1 and CDR2 from the germline V gene are SGHTA and FQGTGA. The CDR3 length is 15 residues.

This clone was seen only a few times. The chain joins TRBV7-3 to TRBJ1-5; TRBD1 matches 11 bases. The V and J ends lost 9 bases and 7 bases, in that order; junction bases with no gene match: 14. The CDR3 consists of 16 residues. The germline V gene encodes CDR1 SGHTA and CDR2 FQGTGA. This CDR3 is CARDPDRGLCGQPQHF. CDR3 nucleotide sequence: TGTGCCAGGGACCCGGACAGGGGGCTTTGCGGGCAGCCCCAGCATTTT. The complete variable domain, with remaining parts taken from reference TRBV7-3 and TRBJ1-5, reads GAGVSQTPSNKVTEKGKYVELRCDPISGHTALYWYRQSLGQGPEFLIYFQGTGAADDSGLPNDRFFAVRPEGSVSTLKIQRTERGDSAVYLCARDPDRGLCGQPQHFGDGTRLSIL.

The chain carries TRBV4-2 and TRBJ2-3; possibly TRBD2 for D (6 bases). Germline CDR1 is LGHNA and CDR2 is YNFKEQ. Between the trimmed V and J ends, which lost 0 bases and 4 bases, there was a span of 14 bases. CDR3 length: 16 residues. CDR3 coding DNA: TGTGCCAGCAGCCAAGAGGCGGGACTGCTCGCAGATACGCAGTATTTT. Its protein product is CASSQEAGLLADTQYF.

This clone was counted between two and nine times. This chain uses TRBV6-5 with TRBJ2-2; possible D gene TRBD1, 5 bases. V was clipped by 2 bases and J by 7 bases, with 14 bases between them. The CDR3 consists of 15 residues. CDR1 and CDR2 (germline): MNHEY, SVGAGI. In DNA form, the CDR3 reads TGTGCCAGCAGTTACGAGCCCAGGGCCGGCGGGGAGCTGTTTTTT. Its protein product is CASSYEPRAGGELFF.

V usage is TRBV18 and J usage is TRBJ2-5; 11 positions agree with TRBD2. J gave up 9 bases and V 3 bases, and 9 bases lay outside the gene matches. The CDR3 has 15 amino acids. Per germline, CDR1 KGHSH and CDR2 LQKENI. CDR3 nucleotide sequence: TGTGCCAGCTCACCGCCGGGACTAGCGGTTTCGGCCCAGTACTTC. Protein: CASSPPGLAVSAQYF.

The gene calls are TRBV6-5 and TRBJ1-1, with D perhaps matching TRBD1 (5 bases). The V gene's germline CDR1 is MNHEY and CDR2 SVGAGI. The CDR3 runs to 15 residues. The V end lost 3 bases, the J end lost 0 bases, and 11 bases lay between the germline ends. CDR3 loop: CASSYRPGMNTEAFF. In DNA, the CDR3 is TGTGCCAGCAGTTATCGTCCAGGGATGAACACTGAAGCTTTCTTT.

The chain couples TRBV2 to TRBJ2-5, with D maybe TRBD2 (7 bases). The CDR3 is 14 residues long. Germline CDR1 is SNHLY and CDR2 is FYNNEI. Trimming left V 6 bases short and J 5 bases short, with 16 bases between. This CDR3 reads CASSGAGAGETQYF. CDR3 DNA: TGTGCCAGCAGCGGGGCGGGGGCCGGGGAGACCCAGTACTTC.

The genes are TRBV5-1 and TRBJ1-1; 8 nucleotides align to TRBD1. This CDR3 spans 14 amino acids. V was clipped by 0 bases and J by 9 bases; unmatched bases: 7. Germline V gene lookup returns CDR1 SGHRS and CDR2 YFSETQ. The CDR3 sequence: CASSLDRQGAKAFF. The CDR3 nucleotides read TGCGCCAGCAGCTTGGATCGGCAGGGGGCTAAAGCTTTCTTT.

The rearrangement links TRBV6-5 to TRBJ1-1; the D gene is possibly TRBD1 (5 bases). Per germline, CDR1 MNHEY and CDR2 SVGAGI. This CDR3 is built from 15 residues. The ends were cut back, 2 bases at V and 5 bases at J, with 15 bases in the middle. The CDR3: CASSYEWRGLTEAFF. In DNA, the CDR3 is TGTGCCAGCAGTTACGAGTGGCGGGGGTTGACTGAAGCTTTCTTT.

CDR3 DNA: TGTGCCAGCAGCATCGGCCACAGTTACCCTAATGAAAAACTGTTTTTT. Protein sequence: CASSIGHSYPNEKLFF. The chain uses TRBV7-8 and TRBJ1-4; D uncertain. Germline lookup yields CDR1 SGHVS and CDR2 FQNEAQ. With 5 bases removed from V and 3 bases from J, the gap between germline ends came to 16 bases. This CDR3 comprises 16 residues. Based on the CDR3 plus reference TRBV7-8 and TRBJ1-4, the full variable domain is GAGVSQSPRYKVAKRGQDVALRCDPISGHVSLFWYQQALGQGPEFLTYFQNEAQLDKSGLPSDRFFAERPEGSVSTLKIQRTQQEDSAVYLCASSIGHSYPNEKLFFGSGTQLSVL.

The chain employs TRBV6-6 and TRBJ2-7; maybe TRBD1 (6 bases). Germline CDR1 MNHNY, CDR2 SVGAGI (reference sequence). There are 14 residues in the CDR3. The germline V and J ends were trimmed by 5 bases and 0 bases, with 11 bases remaining between them. The CDR3 nucleotides are TGTGCCAGCAGTCGGGACACGAGCTCCTACGAGCAGTACTTC. It codes for CASSRDTSSYEQYF.

The rearrangement links TRBV7-3 to TRBJ1-2; a possible D gene is TRBD1 (6 bases). Trimming stripped 5 bases from V and 4 bases from J, with 14 bases between. This CDR3 has 14 residues. In germline, CDR1 is SGHTA, CDR2 FQGTGA. CDR3 bases: TGTGCCAGCAGCCCCCGCCCGGACAGCTATGGCTACACCTTC. This sequence encodes CASSPRPDSYGYTF.

This clone was counted once. The rearrangement uses TRBV2 and TRBJ2-1; maybe TRBD2 (5 bases). Per germline, CDR1 SNHLY and CDR2 FYNNEI. The CDR3 totals 14 residues. V lost 7 bases to trimming and J lost 5 bases, with 15 bases between them. CDR3 nucleotides: TGTGCCAGCATGGGAGATACAAATGACAATGAGCAGTTCTTC. It translates to CASMGDTNDNEQFF.

This clone was seen more than once but under ten times. This chain's CDR3 is CASSLERGSGYTF. DNA of the CDR3: TGCGCCAGCAGCTTGGAGCGGGGTAGTGGCTACACCTTC. The chain carries TRBV5-1 and TRBJ1-2, with D unresolved. Looked up from germline, CDR1 is SGHRS and CDR2 is YFSETQ. This CDR3 is 13 amino acids long. V gave up 0 bases and J gave up 7 bases, with 10 bases separating them.

This clone appeared once. This chain joins TRBV3-1 (or the pseudogene TRBV3-2) and TRBJ1-2; D ambiguous. Trimming shortened V by 5 bases and J by 8 bases, and 18 bases separated the two germline ends. This CDR3 is built from 14 residues. The germline V gene has CDR1 LGHDT and CDR2 YNNKEL (reference sequence). CDR3 DNA sequence: TGTGCCAGCAGCTACGGGATAATAGAAAAGGGCTACACCTTC. Translated: CASSYGIIEKGYTF.

The genes are TRBV12-5 and TRBJ2-1; 10 nucleotides match TRBD2. The length of the CDR3 is 16 residues. V lost 0 bases, J lost 7 bases, and 6 bases stayed unmatched. Germline CDR1 and CDR2: LGHNT and FRNRAP. The CDR3 sequence: CASGLVLAGTGNEQFF. The CDR3 nucleotides are TGTGCTAGTGGTTTGGTACTAGCGGGAACTGGAAATGAGCAGTTCTTC. Based on the CDR3 plus reference TRBV12-5 and TRBJ2-1, the full variable domain is DARVTQTPRHKVTEMGQEVTMRCQPILGHNTVFWYRQTMMQGLELLAYFRNRAPLDDSGMPKDRFSAEMPDATLATLKIQPSEPRDSAVYFCASGLVLAGTGNEQFFGPGTRLTVL.

The rearrangement joins TRBV11-2 to TRBJ1-2, with D possibly TRBD1 on 5 matching bases. V lost 5 bases and J lost 1, with 8 bases in between. The CDR3 runs 13 residues. Germline V gene data show CDR1 as SGHAT and CDR2 as FQNNGV. The DNA for the CDR3 is TGTGCCAGCAGCCGCGGGGGTAACTATGGCTACACCTTC. Translation: CASSRGGNYGYTF.

This clone was picked up a small number of times. The V and J genes are TRBV5-1 and TRBJ1-2; D might be TRBD1 (5 bases). Germline CDR1 SGHRS, CDR2 YFSETQ. Trimming took off 2 bases at V and 6 bases at J, with 17 bases between the two ends. There are 15 residues in the CDR3. CDR3 residues: CASSLVPAGLDGYTF. The DNA for the CDR3 is TGCGCCAGCAGCTTAGTCCCGGCGGGGCTTGATGGCTACACCTTC.

The chain combines TRBV2 with TRBJ2-5; 7 bases align to TRBD2. CDR1 and CDR2 (germline): SNHLY, FYNNEI. V trimming: 6 bases; J trimming: 3 bases; junction bases outside the gene matches: 7. The CDR3 consists of 14 residues. DNA of the CDR3: TGTGCCAGCAGCGGGGAGGGGTGGAAAGAGACCCAGTACTTC. It yields the protein CASSGEGWKETQYF.

V and J are TRBV5-6 and TRBJ1-6; TRBD1 is a possible D gene (6 bases). This CDR3 is built from 14 residues. Looked up from germline, CDR1 is SGHDT and CDR2 is YYEEEE. V lost 2 bases and J 6 bases, leaving 9 bases between the germline ends. CDR3 bases: TGTGCCAGCAGCTTTAACAGGGTTAATTCACCCCTCCACTTT. Protein sequence: CASSFNRVNSPLHF.

The J gene is TRBJ1-4, the V gene TRBV5-6; D may be TRBD1 (6 bases). The germline V and J ends were trimmed by 4 bases and 4 bases, with 11 bases remaining between them. Germline CDR1 and CDR2: SGHDT and YYEEEE. CDR3 length equals 14 residues. CDR3 sequence (DNA): TGTGCCAGCAGCCCGGGGGGCCTTAATGAAAAACTGTTTTTT. It encodes CASSPGGLNEKLFF.

The rearrangement links TRBV15 to TRBJ2-6, with D possibly matching TRBD1 (5 bases). V dropped 5 bases and J dropped 4 bases, with 15 bases sitting between them. Germline CDR1 is LNHNV and CDR2 is YYDKDF (reference sequence). The CDR3 runs to 16 residues. DNA of the CDR3: TGTGCCACCAGCGGTCGGTCAGGGTCGGGGGCCAACGTCCTGACTTTC. Its translation is CATSGRSGSGANVLTF.

This chain connects TRBV10-2 to TRBJ2-5; 16 bases are a match to TRBD2. Germline loops: CDR1 WSHSY, CDR2 SAAADI. This CDR3 spans 21 amino acids. Trimming cost V 3 bases and J 5 bases; bases outside gene matches: 18. The CDR3, as DNA: TGCGCCAGCAGTGACCCGGAAAGTCCCGGGACTAGCGGGGGGGCGAGTGAGACCCAGTACTTC. It yields the protein CASSDPESPGTSGGASETQYF.

CDR3 bases: TGTGCCAGCAGCCACACAGCTCTTGGAACCGGGGAGCTGTTTTTT. The encoded protein is CASSHTALGTGELFF. J is TRBJ2-2 and V is TRBV7-9, with D unresolved. Trimming removed 5 bases from V and 5 bases from J, with 15 bases in between. Germline values: CDR1 SEHNR, CDR2 FQNEAQ (reference sequence). The CDR3 has 15 amino acids.

The CDR3, as DNA: TGTGCCAGCAAAGAGGGCCCCTACGAGCAGTACTTC. It yields the protein CASKEGPYEQYF. The chain joins TRBV2 to TRBJ2-7, with D possibly TRBD2 on 5 matching bases. Looked up from germline, CDR1 is SNHLY and CDR2 is FYNNEI. The V end was cut by 7 bases, the J end by 2 bases, with 9 bases between. The CDR3 consists of 12 residues.

A few counts support this clone. This chain connects TRBV2 to TRBJ1-5; 10 bases fit TRBD1. The CDR3 spans 15 residues. Germline lookup yields CDR1 SNHLY and CDR2 FYNNEI. Germline trimming cut 1 base from V and 6 bases from J; bases unmatched to any gene: 3. The DNA of the CDR3 is TGTGCCAGCAGTGAAGGGGACAGGGGCCTTCAGCCCCAGCATTTT. Its protein product is CASSEGDRGLQPQHF.

This chain links TRBV5-6 with TRBJ2-1; TRBD1 aligns across 8 bases. CDR3 length: 15 residues. Germline loops: CDR1 SGHDT, CDR2 YYEEEE. The trim removed 5 bases at V and 5 bases at J, leaving 9 bases unmatched. CDR3 region: CASSTPGQADNEQFF. The CDR3 DNA sequence: TGTGCCAGCAGTACCCCGGGACAGGCGGACAATGAGCAGTTCTTC. The full variable domain, completed using reference TRBV5-6 and TRBJ2-1, is DAGVTQSPTHLIKTRGQQVTLRCSPKSGHDTVSWYQQALGQGPQFIFQYYEEEERQRGNFPDRFSGHQFPNYSSELNVNALLLGDSALYLCASSTPGQADNEQFFGPGTRLTVL.